These 5 T cell receptor beta chains were all obtained from the same sample, sequenced in a study of tissue T cells after allogeneic stem cell transplantation. The protocol was immunoSEQ multiplex PCR, while the TCRdb copy is restricted to in-frame clones and leaves out a portion. This table holds more than 45,000 clones, about three quarters found once. The source material was sorted cells pooled from one or two spleens. The receptors were sampled from a pool of C57BL/6 mice in good health.

Concerning this clone: Here the gene names and germline are mouse. The read halts 1 residue ahead of the CDR3 end, with the missing end drawn from the germline J gene. The chain employs TRBV31 and TRBJ1-4; 10 bases map to TRBD1. V gave up 0 bases and J gave up 6 bases; unmatched junction bases: 4. The CDR3 sequence is 15 residues long. CDR1 is GKSSPN and CDR2 is SITVG in the germline V gene. CDR3 residues: CAWSLEGQGYERLFF. The part of the CDR3 DNA that was read is TGTGCCTGGAGTCTAGAGGGACAGGGGTACGAAAGATTATTT.

This clone showed up just a few times. Gene names and germline refer to mouse. The read falls 1 residue short of the CDR3 end, and the missing part is taken from the germline J gene. The chain joins TRBV13-3 to TRBJ2-7; 12 bases fit TRBD2. Trimming removed 5 bases from V and 7 bases from J; junction bases left unmatched: 4. CDR1 is NNHDY and CDR2 is SYVADS in the germline V gene. The CDR3 spans 13 residues. CDR3 bases read: TGTGCCAGCAGATGGACTGGGGGGGTGGAACAGTAC. This gives the protein CASRWTGGVEQY. The full CDR3 reads CASRWTGGVEQYF.

To note about this clone: Germline and genes here are mouse. Read coverage stops 1 residue before the CDR3 terminus; the germline J gene supplies the remainder. The chain combines TRBV4 with TRBJ2-2; a weak D match, TRBD1 (5 bases). V gave up 4 bases and J gave up 5 bases, with 8 bases separating them. CDR3 length equals 13 residues. Germline CDR1 LGHDT, CDR2 YNNKQL (reference sequence). Incomplete CDR3 DNA: TGTGCCAGCAGCTGGGAGGGGACCGGGCAGCTCTAC. It codes for CASSWEGTGQLY. The whole CDR3 sequence reads CASSWEGTGQLYF.

This clone has more than one count but fewer than ten. Gene names are mouse gene names. The read terminates 1 residue ahead of where the CDR3 ends, so the germline J gene completes it. The rearrangement links TRBV1 to TRBJ2-7; tentatively, D is TRBD2 (5 bases). The V end was cut by 0 bases, the J end by 5 bases, with 5 bases between. The CDR3 runs 12 residues. Germline-derived CDR1 and CDR2 are NSQYPW and LRSPGD (reference sequence). The CDR3 spells CTCSADGDEQYF. Incomplete CDR3 DNA: TGCACCTGCAGTGCAGATGGGGATGAACAGTAC.

A remark on this clone: Here the gene names and germline are mouse. The read falls 1 residue short of the CDR3 end, and the missing part is taken from the germline J gene. The rearrangement links TRBV13-2 to TRBJ2-2; D unresolved. Germline assignment: CDR1 NNHNN and CDR2 SYGAGS (reference sequence). V lost 3 bases, J lost 1 base, and 7 bases lay in between. This CDR3 has 14 amino acids. Incomplete CDR3 DNA: TGTGCCAGCGGTGTAAACAGAAACACCGGGCAGCTCTAC. This translates into CASGVNRNTGQLY. The whole CDR3 protein reads CASGVNRNTGQLYF.